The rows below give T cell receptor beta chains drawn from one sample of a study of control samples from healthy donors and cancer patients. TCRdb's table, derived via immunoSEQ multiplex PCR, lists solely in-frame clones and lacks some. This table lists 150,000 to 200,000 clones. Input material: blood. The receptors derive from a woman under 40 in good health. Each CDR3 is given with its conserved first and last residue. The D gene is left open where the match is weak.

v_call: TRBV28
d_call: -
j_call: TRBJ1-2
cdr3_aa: CASSLIVGHYGYTF
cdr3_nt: TGTGCCAGCAGTTTAATCGTGGGGCACTATGGCTACACCTTC

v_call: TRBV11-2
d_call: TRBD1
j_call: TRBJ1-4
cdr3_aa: CASSLTTGGLEKLFF
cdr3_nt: TGTGCCAGCAGCTTAACGACAGGGGGCCTTGAAAAACTGTTTTTT

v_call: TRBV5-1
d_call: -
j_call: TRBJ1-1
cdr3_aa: CASSDKSGGFGEAFF
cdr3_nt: TGCGCCAGCAGCGATAAAAGTGGAGGTTTCGGTGAAGCTTTCTTT

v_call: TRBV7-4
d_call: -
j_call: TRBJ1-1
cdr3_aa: CASSPREAFF
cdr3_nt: TGTGCCAGCAGCCCCCGTGAAGCTTTCTTT

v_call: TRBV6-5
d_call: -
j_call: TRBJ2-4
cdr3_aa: CASRATGRGNIQYF
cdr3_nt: TGTGCCAGCAGGGCGACAGGGAGGGGAAACATTCAGTACTTC

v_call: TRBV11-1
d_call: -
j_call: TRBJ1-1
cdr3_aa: CASSFTETLGAEAFF
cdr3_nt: TGTGCCAGCAGCTTTACGGAGACATTAGGGGCTGAAGCTTTCTTT

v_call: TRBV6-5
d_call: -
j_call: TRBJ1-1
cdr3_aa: CASRGTVTEAFF
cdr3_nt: TGTGCCAGCAGGGGGACTGTCACTGAAGCTTTCTTT

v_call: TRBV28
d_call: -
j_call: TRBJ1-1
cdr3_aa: CASSLLLLENTEAFF
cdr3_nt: TGTGCCAGCAGTTTACTGTTATTGGAGAACACTGAAGCTTTCTTT

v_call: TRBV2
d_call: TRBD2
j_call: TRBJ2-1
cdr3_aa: CASSATSGGADEQFF
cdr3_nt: TGTGCCAGCAGTGCGACTAGCGGGGGGGCAGATGAGCAGTTCTTC

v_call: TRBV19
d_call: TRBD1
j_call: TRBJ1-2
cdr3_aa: CASSIGQGEHYGYTF
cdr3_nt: TGTGCCAGTAGTATAGGACAGGGGGAGCACTATGGCTACACCTTC

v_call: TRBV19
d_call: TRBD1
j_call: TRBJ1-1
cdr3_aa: CASSPRTGWVTEAFF
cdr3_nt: TGTGCCAGTAGCCCAAGGACAGGGTGGGTCACTGAAGCTTTCTTT

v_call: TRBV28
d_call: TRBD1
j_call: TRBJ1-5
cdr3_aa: CASSLGGQGFRQPQHF
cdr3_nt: TGTGCCAGCAGCCTGGGGGGACAGGGCTTTAGGCAGCCCCAGCATTTT

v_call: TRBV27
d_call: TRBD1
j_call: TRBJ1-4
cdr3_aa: CASRRTGGNEKLFF
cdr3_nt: TGTGCCAGCAGGAGGACAGGGGGAAATGAAAAACTGTTTTTT

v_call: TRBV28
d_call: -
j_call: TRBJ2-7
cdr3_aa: CASTGPVAEQYF
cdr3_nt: TGTGCCAGCACAGGGCCCGTCGCTGAGCAGTACTTC

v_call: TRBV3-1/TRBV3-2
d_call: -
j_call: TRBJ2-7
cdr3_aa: CASSPTRGEQYF
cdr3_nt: TGTGCCAGCAGCCCGACTAGGGGCGAGCAGTACTTC

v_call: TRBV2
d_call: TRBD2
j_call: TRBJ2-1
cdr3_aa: CASNTLAGDYNEQFF
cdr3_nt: TGTGCCAGCAATACCCTAGCGGGGGACTACAATGAGCAGTTCTTC

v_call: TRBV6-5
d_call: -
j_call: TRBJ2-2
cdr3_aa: CASRGPTGELFF
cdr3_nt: TGTGCCAGCCGGGGTCCCACCGGGGAGCTGTTTTTT

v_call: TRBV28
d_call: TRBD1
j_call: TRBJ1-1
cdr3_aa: CASGWTGKNTEAFF
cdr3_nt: TGTGCCAGCGGATGGACAGGGAAGAACACTGAAGCTTTCTTT

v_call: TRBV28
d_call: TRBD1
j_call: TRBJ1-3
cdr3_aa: CASSFSGQGWSNTIYF
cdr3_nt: TGTGCCAGCAGTTTCTCGGGACAGGGATGGTCAAACACCATATATTTT

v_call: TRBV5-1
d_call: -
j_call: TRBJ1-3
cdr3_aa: CASSLGGTGNTIYF
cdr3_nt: TGCGCCAGCAGCTTAGGGGGGACTGGAAACACCATATATTTT

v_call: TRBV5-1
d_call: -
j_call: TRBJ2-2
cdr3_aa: CASSLAVGRELFF
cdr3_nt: TGCGCCAGCAGCTTGGCGGTCGGCCGGGAGCTGTTTTTT

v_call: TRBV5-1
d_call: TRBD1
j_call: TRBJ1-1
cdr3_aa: CASSLGSWDSKFQNTEAFF
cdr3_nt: TGCGCCAGCAGCTTGGGTAGCTGGGACAGTAAATTCCAAAACACTGAAGCTTTCTTT